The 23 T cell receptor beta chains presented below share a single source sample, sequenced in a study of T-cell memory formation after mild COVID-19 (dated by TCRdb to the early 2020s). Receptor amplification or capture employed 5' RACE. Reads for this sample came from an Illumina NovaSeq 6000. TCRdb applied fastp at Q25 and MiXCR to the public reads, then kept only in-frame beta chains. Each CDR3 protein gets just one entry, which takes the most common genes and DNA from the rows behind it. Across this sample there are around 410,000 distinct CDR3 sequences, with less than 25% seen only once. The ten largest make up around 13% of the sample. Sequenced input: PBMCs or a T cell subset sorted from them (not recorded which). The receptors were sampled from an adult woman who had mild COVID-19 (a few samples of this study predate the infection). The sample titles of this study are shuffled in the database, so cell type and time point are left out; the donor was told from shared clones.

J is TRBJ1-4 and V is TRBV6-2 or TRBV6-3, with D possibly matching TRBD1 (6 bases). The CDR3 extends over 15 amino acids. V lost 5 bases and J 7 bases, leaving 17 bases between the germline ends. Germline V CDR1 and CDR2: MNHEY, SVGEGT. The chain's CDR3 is CASSITGPRGEKLFF. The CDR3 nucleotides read TGTGCCAGCAGTATTACAGGGCCACGGGGTGAAAAACTGTTTTTT.

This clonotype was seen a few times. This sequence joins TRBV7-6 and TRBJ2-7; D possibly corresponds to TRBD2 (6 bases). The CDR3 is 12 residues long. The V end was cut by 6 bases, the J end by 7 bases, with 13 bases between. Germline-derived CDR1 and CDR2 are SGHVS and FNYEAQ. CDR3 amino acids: CASSGRDGEQYF. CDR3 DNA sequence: TGTGCCAGCAGTGGGCGGGACGGGGAGCAGTACTTC. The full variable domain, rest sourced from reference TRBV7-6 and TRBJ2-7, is GAGVSQSPRYKVTKRGQDVALRCDPISGHVSLYWYRQALGQGPEFLTYFNYEAQQDKSGLPNDRFSAERPEGSISTLTIQRTEQRDSAMYRCASSGRDGEQYFGPGTRLTVT.

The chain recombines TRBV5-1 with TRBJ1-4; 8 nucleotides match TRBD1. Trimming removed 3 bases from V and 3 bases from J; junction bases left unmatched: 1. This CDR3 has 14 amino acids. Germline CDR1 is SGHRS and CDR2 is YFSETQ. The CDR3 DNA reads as TGCGCCAGCAGCTCGGGACAGGCTAATGAAAAACTGTTTTTT. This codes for CASSSGQANEKLFF.

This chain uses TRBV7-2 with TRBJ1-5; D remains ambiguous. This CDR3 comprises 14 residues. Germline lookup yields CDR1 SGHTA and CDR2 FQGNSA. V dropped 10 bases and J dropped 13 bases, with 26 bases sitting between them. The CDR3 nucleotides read TGTGCCACCAGACGGGTCTCCGGTAATAAGGAACAGCATTTT. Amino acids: CATRRVSGNKEQHF.

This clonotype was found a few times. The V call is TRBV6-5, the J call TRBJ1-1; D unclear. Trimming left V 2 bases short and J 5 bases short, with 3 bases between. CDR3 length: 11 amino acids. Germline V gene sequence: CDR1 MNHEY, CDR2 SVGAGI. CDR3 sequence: CASSYKTEAFF. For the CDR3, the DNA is TGTGCCAGCAGTTACAAGACTGAAGCTTTCTTT.

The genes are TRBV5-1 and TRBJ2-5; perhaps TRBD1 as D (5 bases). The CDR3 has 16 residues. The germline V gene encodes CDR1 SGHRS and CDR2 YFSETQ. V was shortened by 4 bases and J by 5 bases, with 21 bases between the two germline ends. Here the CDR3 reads CASSRKHGAGSETQYF. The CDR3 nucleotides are TGCGCCAGCAGCAGAAAACATGGGGCAGGTAGTGAGACCCAGTACTTC. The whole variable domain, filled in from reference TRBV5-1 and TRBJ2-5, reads KAGVTQTPRYLIKTRGQQVTLSCSPISGHRSVSWYQQTPGQGLQFLFEYFSETQRNKGNFPGRFSGRQFSNSRSEMNVSTLELGDSALYLCASSRKHGAGSETQYFGPGTRLLVL.

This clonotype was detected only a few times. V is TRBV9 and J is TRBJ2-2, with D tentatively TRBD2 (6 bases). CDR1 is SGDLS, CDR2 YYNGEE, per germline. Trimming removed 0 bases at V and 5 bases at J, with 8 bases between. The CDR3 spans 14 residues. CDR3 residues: CASSVVEGTGELFF. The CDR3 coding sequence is TGTGCCAGCAGCGTAGTGGAGGGAACCGGGGAGCTGTTTTTT.

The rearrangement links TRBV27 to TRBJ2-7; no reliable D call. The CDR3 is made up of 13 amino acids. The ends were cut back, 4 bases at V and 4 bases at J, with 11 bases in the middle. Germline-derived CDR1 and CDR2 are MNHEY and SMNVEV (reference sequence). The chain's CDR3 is CASSSQTGYEQYF. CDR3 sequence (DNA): TGTGCCAGCAGTTCCCAAACGGGTTACGAGCAGTACTTC.

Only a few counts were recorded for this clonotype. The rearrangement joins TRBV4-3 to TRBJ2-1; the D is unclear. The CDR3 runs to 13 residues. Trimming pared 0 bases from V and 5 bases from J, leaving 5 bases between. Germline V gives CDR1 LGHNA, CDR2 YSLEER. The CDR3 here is CASSQDGNNEQFF. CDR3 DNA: TGCGCCAGCAGCCAAGATGGGAACAATGAGCAGTTCTTC.

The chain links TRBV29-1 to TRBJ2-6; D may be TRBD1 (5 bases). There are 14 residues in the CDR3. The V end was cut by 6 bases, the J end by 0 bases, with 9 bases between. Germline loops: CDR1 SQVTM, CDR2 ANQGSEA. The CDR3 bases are TGCAGCGTCCTAAGGGGCTCTGGGGCCAACGTCCTGACTTTC. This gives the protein CSVLRGSGANVLTF.

Here the CDR3 DNA reads TGTGCCAGCAGCTTTATTTCCGGGACAGGACTGGATGGCTACACCTTC. It specifies CASSFISGTGLDGYTF. The J gene is TRBJ1-2, the V gene TRBV7-9, with 8 bases fitting TRBD1. This CDR3 has 16 amino acids. With V trimmed by 3 bases and J by 6 bases, 12 bases remained unmatched. CDR1 and CDR2 from the germline V gene are SEHNR and FQNEAQ (reference sequence).

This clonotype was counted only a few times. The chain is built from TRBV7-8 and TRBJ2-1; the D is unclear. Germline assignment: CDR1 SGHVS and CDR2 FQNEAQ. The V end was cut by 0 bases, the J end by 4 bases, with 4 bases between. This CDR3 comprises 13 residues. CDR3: CASSLATYNEQFF. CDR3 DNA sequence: TGTGCCAGCAGCTTAGCGACGTACAATGAGCAGTTCTTC.

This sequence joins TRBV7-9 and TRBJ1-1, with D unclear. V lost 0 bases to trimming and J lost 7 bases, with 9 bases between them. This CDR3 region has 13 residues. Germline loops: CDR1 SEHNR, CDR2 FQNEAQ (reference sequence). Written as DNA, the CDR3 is TGTGCCAGCAGCTTAGCTAGGGCGGGTGAAGCTTTCTTT. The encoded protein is CASSLARAGEAFF.

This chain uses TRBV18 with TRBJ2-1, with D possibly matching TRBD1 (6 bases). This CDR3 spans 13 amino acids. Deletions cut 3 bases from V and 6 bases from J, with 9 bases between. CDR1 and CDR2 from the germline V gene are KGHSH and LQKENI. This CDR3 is CASSPQGRNEQFF. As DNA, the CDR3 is TGTGCCAGCTCACCGCAGGGGCGCAATGAGCAGTTCTTC.

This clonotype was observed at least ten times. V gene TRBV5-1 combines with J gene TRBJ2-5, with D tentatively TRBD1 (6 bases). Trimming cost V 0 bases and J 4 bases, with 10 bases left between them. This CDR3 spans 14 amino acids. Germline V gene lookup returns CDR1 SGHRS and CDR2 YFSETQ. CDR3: CASSLDREGETQYF. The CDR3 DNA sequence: TGCGCCAGCAGCTTGGACAGGGAAGGAGAGACCCAGTACTTC.

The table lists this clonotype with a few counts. CDR3 residues: CASSRWTGTYEQYF. CDR3 nucleotides: TGTGCCAGCAGCCGGTGGACAGGGACCTACGAGCAGTACTTC. The rearrangement uses TRBV7-2 and TRBJ2-7; TRBD1 matches at 8 bases. The trim removed 5 bases at V and 2 bases at J, leaving 5 bases unmatched. Germline CDR1 reads SGHTA; CDR2 reads FQGNSA. The CDR3 has 14 residues.

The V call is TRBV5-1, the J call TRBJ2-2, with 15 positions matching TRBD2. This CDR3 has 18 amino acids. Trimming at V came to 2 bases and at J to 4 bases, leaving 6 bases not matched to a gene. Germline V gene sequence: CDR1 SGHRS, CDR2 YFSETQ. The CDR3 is CASSFSGTSGGPTGELFF. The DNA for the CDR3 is TGCGCCAGCAGCTTTTCCGGGACTAGCGGGGGGCCCACCGGGGAGCTGTTTTTT.

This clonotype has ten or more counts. This CDR3 reads CASSSPGNEQFF. The DNA of the CDR3 is TGCGCCAGCAGCTCACCAGGGAATGAGCAGTTCTTC. This chain links TRBV5-1 with TRBJ2-1, with D possibly TRBD1 on 5 matching bases. This CDR3 is built from 12 residues. CDR1 is SGHRS, CDR2 YFSETQ, per germline. V was clipped by 3 bases and J by 7 bases, with 8 bases between them.

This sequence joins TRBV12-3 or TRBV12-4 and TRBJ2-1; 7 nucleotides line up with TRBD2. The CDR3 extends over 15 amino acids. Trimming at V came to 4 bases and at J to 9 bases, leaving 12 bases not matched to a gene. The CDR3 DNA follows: TGTGCCAGCAGTTGGGGGGGTTCGGGGGAGGGTGAGCAGTTCTTC. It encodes CASSWGGSGEGEQFF.

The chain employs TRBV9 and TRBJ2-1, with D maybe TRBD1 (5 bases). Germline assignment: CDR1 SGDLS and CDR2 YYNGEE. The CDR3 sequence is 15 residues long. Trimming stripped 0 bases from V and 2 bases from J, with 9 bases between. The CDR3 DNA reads TGTGCCAGCAGCGTAGGGCCCAGGGCCTACAATGAGCAGTTCTTC. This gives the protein CASSVGPRAYNEQFF. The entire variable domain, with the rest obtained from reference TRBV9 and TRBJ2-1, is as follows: DSGVTQTPKHLITATGQRVTLRCSPRSGDLSVYWYQQSLDQGLQFLIQYYNGEERAKGNILERFSAQQFPDLHSELNLSSLELGDSALYFCASSVGPRAYNEQFFGPGTRLTVL.

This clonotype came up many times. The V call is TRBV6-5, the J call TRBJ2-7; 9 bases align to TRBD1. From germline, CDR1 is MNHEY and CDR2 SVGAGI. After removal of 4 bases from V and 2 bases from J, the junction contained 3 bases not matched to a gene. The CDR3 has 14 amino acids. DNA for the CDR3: TGTGCCAGCAGTTCTCGGGACAGGGCCTACGAGCAGTACTTC. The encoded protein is CASSSRDRAYEQYF.

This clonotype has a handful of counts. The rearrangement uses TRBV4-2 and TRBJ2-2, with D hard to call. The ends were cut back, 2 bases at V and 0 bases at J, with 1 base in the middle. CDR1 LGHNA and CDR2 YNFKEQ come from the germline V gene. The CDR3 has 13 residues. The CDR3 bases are TGTGCCAGCAGCCAACCGAACACCGGGGAGCTGTTTTTT. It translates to CASSQPNTGELFF.

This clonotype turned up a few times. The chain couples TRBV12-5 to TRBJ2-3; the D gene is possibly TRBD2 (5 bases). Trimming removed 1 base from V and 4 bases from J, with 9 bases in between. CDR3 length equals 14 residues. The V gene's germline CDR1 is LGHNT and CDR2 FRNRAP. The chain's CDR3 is CASGLGDYADTQYF. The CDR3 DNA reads TGTGCTAGTGGTTTGGGAGACTACGCAGATACGCAGTATTTT.